The 17 T cell receptor beta chains presented below share a single source sample, sequenced in a study of neoadjuvant anti-PD-1 for oral cavity cancer. This sample's time point: after neoadjuvant nivolumab, at surgical resection. Here immunoSEQ multiplex PCR was the method, and the copy in TCRdb shows in-frame clones only, minus some. Altogether approximately 10,000 clones are present, around 75% being singletons, with the ten largest covering about 3.9%. The material sequenced was PBMCs, taken after nivolumab (anti-PD-1) treatment. The receptors stem from a person aged 35 to 85 with oral cavity squamous cell carcinoma.

This chain links TRBV10-3 with TRBJ2-5; the match to TRBD1 covers 10 bases. CDR1 is ENHRY, CDR2 SYGVKD, per germline. The CDR3 totals 15 residues. V lost 2 bases, J lost 4 bases, and 4 bases stayed unmatched. The DNA of the CDR3 is TGTGCCATCAGTGAGATAGGACAGGGGGGAGAGACCCAGTACTTC. It encodes CAISEIGQGGETQYF.

This clone was counted between two and nine times. The chain carries TRBV6-5 and TRBJ2-1, with D perhaps matching TRBD2 (5 bases). Trimming pared 7 bases from V and 9 bases from J, leaving 16 bases between. CDR3 size: 13 residues. In germline, CDR1 is MNHEY, CDR2 SVGAGI. In nucleotides, the CDR3 is TGTGCCAGCAAATTCCCCCTCGCGGGTGAGCAGTTCTTC. Translated: CASKFPLAGEQFF.

CDR3 bases: TGTGCCAGTAGTTCTCGGACAGAACTTAACACTGAAGCTTTCTTT. It specifies CASSSRTELNTEAFF. The gene calls are TRBV19 and TRBJ1-1, with D perhaps matching TRBD1 (6 bases). This CDR3 is 15 amino acids long. V was pared by 5 bases and J by 2 bases, with 15 bases between. Per the germline V gene, CDR1 is LNHDA and CDR2 is SQIVND (reference sequence). Filled out from reference TRBV19 and TRBJ1-1, the complete variable domain reads DGGITQSPKYLFRKEGQNVTLSCEQNLNHDAMYWYRQDPGQGLRLIYYSQIVNDFQKGDIAEGYSVSREKKESFPLTVTSAQKNPTAFYLCASSSRTELNTEAFFGQGTRLTVV.

This chain joins TRBV4-1 and TRBJ1-1; tentative D call: TRBD1 (6 bases). The CDR3 has 16 residues. Trimming took off 0 bases at V and 0 bases at J, with 11 bases between the two ends. Germline V gene sequence: CDR1 MGHRA, CDR2 YSYEKL. The CDR3 bases are TGCGCCAGCAGCCAAGACAGACAGGCAATGAACACTGAAGCTTTCTTT. Protein: CASSQDRQAMNTEAFF.

The chain combines TRBV10-3 with TRBJ2-1, with 10 bases aligning to TRBD2. The CDR3 runs to 14 residues. Losses at the gene ends were 4 bases for V and 6 bases for J; bases not matched to a gene: 3. Germline CDR1 reads ENHRY; CDR2 reads SYGVKD. The CDR3 nucleotides are TGTGCCATCAGTGGACTAGCGGGCTTCAATGAGCAGTTCTTC. This gives the protein CAISGLAGFNEQFF.

The rearrangement joins TRBV5-6 to TRBJ1-1; D gene ambiguous. This CDR3 is 13 amino acids long. The ends were cut back, 4 bases at V and 1 base at J, with 8 bases in the middle. CDR1 SGHDT and CDR2 YYEEEE come from the germline V gene. CDR3 loop: CASSLARNTEAFF. In DNA form, the CDR3 reads TGTGCCAGCAGCCTGGCTCGGAACACTGAAGCTTTCTTT. Filled out from reference TRBV5-6 and TRBJ1-1, the complete variable domain reads DAGVTQSPTHLIKTRGQQVTLRCSPKSGHDTVSWYQQALGQGPQFIFQYYEEEERQRGNFPDRFSGHQFPNYSSELNVNALLLGDSALYLCASSLARNTEAFFGQGTRLTVV.

The chain's CDR3 is CASSSSAGARSEQYF. The CDR3 coding sequence is TGCGCCAGCAGCTCCTCGGCGGGAGCTCGATCCGAGCAGTACTTC. This chain links TRBV5-1 with TRBJ2-7; TRBD2 matches 7 bases. The CDR3 contains 15 residues. CDR1 SGHRS and CDR2 YFSETQ come from the germline V gene. V was clipped by 3 bases and J by 6 bases; unmatched bases: 12.

The chain employs TRBV4-1 and TRBJ2-7, with TRBD2 matching over 12 bases. Germline V gene sequence: CDR1 MGHRA, CDR2 YSYEKL. Losses at the gene ends were 4 bases for V and 0 bases for J; bases not matched to a gene: 7. The CDR3 sequence is 17 residues long. CDR3 loop: CASSPDTSGGSSYEQYF. DNA for the CDR3: TGCGCCAGCAGCCCGGACACTAGCGGGGGGAGCTCCTACGAGCAGTACTTC.

This clone was found a few times. The rearrangement joins TRBV9 to TRBJ1-5; D unresolved. Germline V gene lookup returns CDR1 SGDLS and CDR2 YYNGEE. The CDR3 runs to 13 residues. The V end was cut by 0 bases, the J end by 6 bases, with 7 bases between. The CDR3 protein is CASSVDSGQPQHF. The CDR3 DNA reads TGTGCCAGCAGCGTAGATTCGGGTCAGCCCCAGCATTTT.

This sequence joins TRBV27 and TRBJ1-6; possibly TRBD1 for D (5 bases). CDR1 and CDR2 (germline): MNHEY, SMNVEV (reference sequence). With 4 bases removed from V and 7 bases from J, the gap between germline ends came to 11 bases. The CDR3 runs 14 residues. The CDR3 is CASSSLTENSPLHF. Here the CDR3 DNA reads TGTGCCAGCAGTTCCCTGACAGAAAATTCACCCCTCCACTTT.

This clone has just a few counts. The chain is built from TRBV27 and TRBJ1-6; 10 nucleotides match TRBD1. V lost 7 bases, J lost 10 bases, and 7 bases stayed unmatched. Germline V gene lookup returns CDR1 MNHEY and CDR2 SMNVEV (reference sequence). The CDR3 covers 14 residues. CDR3 in amino acids: CASKRDRGRSPLHF. DNA for the CDR3: TGTGCCAGCAAACGGGACAGGGGTAGATCACCCCTCCACTTT.

The chain uses TRBV9 and TRBJ2-1, with a weak D call TRBD2 (7 bases). CDR3 size: 16 residues. Trimming removed 3 bases from V and 13 bases from J, with 26 bases in between. Germline CDR1 and CDR2: SGDLS and YYNGEE. DNA of the CDR3: TGTGCCAGCAGCGCCTTGGGGGGGGCTCTAGTTGTTGGTCAGTTCTTC. Protein: CASSALGGALVVGQFF.

The V call is TRBV7-2, the J call TRBJ1-6; 12 bases are a match to TRBD1. The V gene's germline CDR1 is SGHTA and CDR2 FQGNSA. The CDR3 has 15 residues. The V segment lost 5 bases and the J segment 12 bases; nucleotides outside the gene matches: 8. The chain's CDR3 is CASSRSGTGGGPLHF. The DNA for the CDR3 is TGTGCCAGCAGCCGTTCCGGGACAGGGGGCGGACCCCTCCACTTT.

Here the CDR3 reads CASKHPSGTEAFF. The CDR3 DNA reads TGTGCCAGCAAACACCCCTCGGGCACTGAAGCTTTCTTT. The genes are TRBV6-1 and TRBJ1-1; unclear D gene. Trimming left V 7 bases short and J 4 bases short, with 13 bases between. The CDR3 has 13 residues. Germline assignment: CDR1 MNHNS and CDR2 SASEGT.

The V call is TRBV7-8, the J call TRBJ2-1, with 8 bases aligning to TRBD2. Germline V gene lookup returns CDR1 SGHVS and CDR2 FQNEAQ. The CDR3 runs 15 residues. With 3 bases clipped from V and 4 bases from J, the junction kept 5 bases outside the gene matches. The CDR3 coding sequence is TGTGCCAGCAGCTTGGGAGCGGGAGTGTACAATGAGCAGTTCTTC. This gives the protein CASSLGAGVYNEQFF.

The chain combines TRBV7-2 with TRBJ1-5; TRBD1 matches 9 bases. Germline V gene data show CDR1 as SGHTA and CDR2 as FQGNSA. The trim removed 1 base at V and 3 bases at J, leaving 10 bases unmatched. The CDR3 runs 18 residues. The CDR3 nucleotides read TGTGCCAGCAGCTTAGGTGCCGGGACAGGGACCTTCAATCAGCCCCAGCATTTT. Residues: CASSLGAGTGTFNQPQHF.

This clone was seen a single time. The chain has TRBV4-2 and TRBJ2-1, with a weak D call TRBD2 (6 bases). Germline V gives CDR1 LGHNA, CDR2 YNFKEQ. Trimming cost V 4 bases and J 0 bases, with 10 bases left between them. The CDR3 is 15 amino acids. CDR3 sequence reads: CASSRPGSSYNEQFF. The CDR3 DNA sequence: TGTGCCAGCAGCCGTCCCGGGAGCTCCTACAATGAGCAGTTCTTC.